Shown below are 4 T cell receptor beta chains from a single sample sequenced in a study of cytotoxic CD8 clonotypes in ibrutinib-treated CLL. The table came from immunoSEQ multiplex PCR; TCRdb's copy has only in-frame clones and leaves some out. The table includes about 200,000 clones, approximately 70% detected once. The sequences come from PBMCs, collected after 12 months of ibrutinib treatment. These receptors all come from a human donor with chronic lymphocytic leukemia.

The rearrangement joins TRBV9 to TRBJ2-1; D is uncertain. Trimming cost V 5 bases and J 9 bases, with 12 bases left between them. The germline V gene has CDR1 SGDLS and CDR2 YYNGEE. The CDR3 is 12 amino acids. In DNA, the CDR3 is TGTGCCAGCAGTGGGGAAGCACCTGAGCAGTTCTTC. Translated: CASSGEAPEQFF.

The chain combines TRBV28 with TRBJ2-7; 7 positions agree with TRBD2. The CDR3 sequence is 14 residues long. The V gene end was trimmed by 3 bases and the J gene end by 6 bases; junction bases not matched to a gene: 8. CDR1 and CDR2 from the germline V gene are MDHEN and SYDVKM. The CDR3 DNA follows: TGTGCCAGCAGTTTGCCTAGCGGCTGGCGCGAGCAGTACTTC. Translation gives CASSLPSGWREQYF.

The chain recombines TRBV5-1 with TRBJ2-3, with a weak D call TRBD1 (5 bases). This CDR3 contains 15 residues. Between the trimmed V and J ends, which lost 0 bases and 5 bases, there was a span of 13 bases. The V gene's germline CDR1 is SGHRS and CDR2 YFSETQ. CDR3 sequence reads: CASSLAPDSRDTQYF. DNA for the CDR3: TGCGCCAGCAGCTTGGCTCCTGACAGTAGAGATACGCAGTATTTT.

V gene TRBV7-9 combines with J gene TRBJ1-2; D uncertain. The ends were cut back, 5 bases at V and 0 bases at J, with 13 bases in the middle. Germline values: CDR1 SEHNR, CDR2 FQNEAQ (reference sequence). The CDR3 spans 15 residues. CDR3 in amino acids: CASSRQPVSNYGYTF. CDR3 sequence (DNA): TGTGCCAGCAGCCGCCAGCCAGTATCTAACTATGGCTACACCTTC.